The rows below give T cell receptor beta chains drawn from one sample of a study of T cell responses to AZD1222 COVID-19 vaccine. Some clones are missing from TCRdb's copy, which holds only in-frame ones; the method was immunoSEQ multiplex PCR. The table lists some 190,000 clones, about 94% of them singletons. The sequenced sample was peripheral blood, obtained 28 days after the second dose of the MenACWY control vaccine. All receptors come from an adult who received the MenACWY meningococcal vaccine as a control. CDR3s include the opening cysteine and the closing phenylalanine or tryptophan. D genes are given only for firm matches. Expanded clones are given a class, and other clones once, few, many or no size at all.

cdr3_nt: TGTGCCAGCAGCGTAGCTGGGGTTACTAATGAAAAACTGTTTTTT; cdr3_aa: CASSVAGVTNEKLFF; j_call: TRBJ1-4; v_call: TRBV9; cdr3_length: 15; clone_size: NA; d_call: NA
cdr3_nt: TGTGCCACCAGTGATTTGACAGGGGATGAGCAGTTCTTC; cdr3_aa: CATSDLTGDEQFF; j_call: TRBJ2-1; v_call: TRBV24-1; cdr3_length: 13; clone_size: NA; d_call: TRBD1
cdr3_nt: TGTGCCAGCAGAGAAGGGGGGGAGGGCCAAAATCAGCCCCAGCATTTT; cdr3_aa: CASREGGEGQNQPQHF; j_call: TRBJ1-5; v_call: TRBV28; cdr3_length: 16; clone_size: NA; d_call: NA
cdr3_nt: TGTGCCAGCCCCAGCCCGGTGAGCGCGGACTCCTACAATGAGCAGTTCTTC; cdr3_aa: CASPSPVSADSYNEQFF; j_call: TRBJ2-1; v_call: TRBV5-4; cdr3_length: 17; clone_size: NA; d_call: NA
cdr3_nt: TGCGCCAGCAGCTTAACGGGAGGTGACGAGACCCAGTACTTC; cdr3_aa: CASSLTGGDETQYF; j_call: TRBJ2-5; v_call: TRBV5-1; cdr3_length: 14; clone_size: once; d_call: TRBD2
cdr3_nt: TGTGCCAGCAGTCCTCCCGACGGGGAGCTGTTTTTT; cdr3_aa: CASSPPDGELFF; j_call: TRBJ2-2; v_call: TRBV6-4; cdr3_length: 12; clone_size: NA; d_call: NA
cdr3_nt: TGTGCCAGCAGCGGACAGGGACAGGGATATGAGCAGTTCTTC; cdr3_aa: CASSGQGQGYEQFF; j_call: TRBJ2-1; v_call: TRBV9; cdr3_length: 14; clone_size: NA; d_call: TRBD1
cdr3_nt: TGTGCCAGCAGCTCTCCCAATGAGCAGTTCTTC; cdr3_aa: CASSSPNEQFF; j_call: TRBJ2-1; v_call: TRBV28; cdr3_length: 11; clone_size: once; d_call: NA
cdr3_nt: TGTGCCTGGAGTGTCAAGGGGACAGATACGCAGTATTTT; cdr3_aa: CAWSVKGTDTQYF; j_call: TRBJ2-3; v_call: TRBV30; cdr3_length: 13; clone_size: NA; d_call: NA
cdr3_nt: TGTGCCAGCTCACCAATGGACCAAGAGACCCAGTACTTC; cdr3_aa: CASSPMDQETQYF; j_call: TRBJ2-5; v_call: TRBV18; cdr3_length: 13; clone_size: NA; d_call: NA
cdr3_nt: TGCGCCAGCAGCCCGGTAGTTTTCTCCTACGAGCAGTACTTC; cdr3_aa: CASSPVVFSYEQYF; j_call: TRBJ2-7; v_call: TRBV5-1; cdr3_length: 14; clone_size: NA; d_call: NA
cdr3_nt: TGTGCCAGCAGCTTATCCAAGGCTGGGGCCAACGTCCTGACTTTC; cdr3_aa: CASSLSKAGANVLTF; j_call: TRBJ2-6; v_call: TRBV7-9; cdr3_length: 15; clone_size: NA; d_call: NA
cdr3_nt: TGTGCCAGCAGCTGGGGACTAGCGGGAGAAAGGTCCTACGAGCAGTACTTC; cdr3_aa: CASSWGLAGERSYEQYF; j_call: TRBJ2-7; v_call: TRBV7-2; cdr3_length: 17; clone_size: NA; d_call: TRBD2
cdr3_nt: TGTGCCAGCAGCCTCCGGGGGGCCGTAGTCAATGAGCAGTTCTTC; cdr3_aa: CASSLRGAVVNEQFF; j_call: TRBJ2-1; v_call: TRBV9; cdr3_length: 15; clone_size: NA; d_call: NA
cdr3_nt: TGTGCCAGCTCGGGGGATCGCGGCTACACCTTC; cdr3_aa: CASSGDRGYTF; j_call: TRBJ1-2; v_call: TRBV18; cdr3_length: 11; clone_size: NA; d_call: NA
cdr3_nt: TGTGCCAGCAGCGTAGGTAGAGACGATGAGCAGTTCTTC; cdr3_aa: CASSVGRDDEQFF; j_call: TRBJ2-1; v_call: TRBV9; cdr3_length: 13; clone_size: NA; d_call: NA